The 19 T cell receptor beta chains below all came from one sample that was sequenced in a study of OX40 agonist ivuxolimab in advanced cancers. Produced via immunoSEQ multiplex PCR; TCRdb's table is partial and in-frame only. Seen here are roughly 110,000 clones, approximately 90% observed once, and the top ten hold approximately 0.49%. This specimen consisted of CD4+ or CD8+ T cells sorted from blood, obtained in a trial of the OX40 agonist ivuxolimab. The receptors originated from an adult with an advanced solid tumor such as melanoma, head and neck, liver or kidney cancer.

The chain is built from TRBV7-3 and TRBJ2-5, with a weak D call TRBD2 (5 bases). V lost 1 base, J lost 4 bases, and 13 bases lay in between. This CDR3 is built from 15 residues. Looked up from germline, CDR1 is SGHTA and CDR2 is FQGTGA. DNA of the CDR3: TGTGCCAGCAGCTTAAATCGGCTAGCATCAGAGACCCAGTACTTC. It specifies CASSLNRLASETQYF.

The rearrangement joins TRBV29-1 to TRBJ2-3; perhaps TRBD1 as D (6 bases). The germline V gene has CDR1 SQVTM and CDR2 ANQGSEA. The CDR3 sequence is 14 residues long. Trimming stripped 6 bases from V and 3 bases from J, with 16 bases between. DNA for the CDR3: TGCAGCGTATCAGGGGCAGGGGATACAGATACGCAGTATTTT. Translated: CSVSGAGDTDTQYF.

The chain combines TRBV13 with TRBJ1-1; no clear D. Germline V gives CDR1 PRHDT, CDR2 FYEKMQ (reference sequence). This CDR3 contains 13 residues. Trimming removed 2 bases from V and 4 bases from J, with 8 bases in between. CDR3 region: CASSLRDFTEAFF. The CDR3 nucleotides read TGTGCCAGCAGCTTAAGGGATTTCACTGAAGCTTTCTTT.

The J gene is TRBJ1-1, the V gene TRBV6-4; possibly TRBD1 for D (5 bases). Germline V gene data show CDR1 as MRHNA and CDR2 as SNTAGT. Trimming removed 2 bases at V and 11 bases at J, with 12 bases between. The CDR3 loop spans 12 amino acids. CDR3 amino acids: CASSDAGGWAFF. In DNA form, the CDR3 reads TGTGCCAGCAGTGACGCTGGGGGTTGGGCTTTCTTT.

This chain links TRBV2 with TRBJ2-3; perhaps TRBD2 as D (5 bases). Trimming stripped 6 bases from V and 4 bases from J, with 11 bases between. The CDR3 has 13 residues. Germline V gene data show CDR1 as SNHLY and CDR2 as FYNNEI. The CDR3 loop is CASRQEVADTQYF. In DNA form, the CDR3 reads TGTGCCAGCAGGCAGGAGGTGGCAGATACGCAGTATTTT. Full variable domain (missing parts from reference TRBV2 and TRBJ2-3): EPEVTQTPSHQVTQMGQEVILRCVPISNHLYFYWYRQILGQKVEFLVSFYNNEISEKSEIFDDQFSVERPDGSNFTLKIRSTKLEDSAMYFCASRQEVADTQYFGPGTRLTVL.

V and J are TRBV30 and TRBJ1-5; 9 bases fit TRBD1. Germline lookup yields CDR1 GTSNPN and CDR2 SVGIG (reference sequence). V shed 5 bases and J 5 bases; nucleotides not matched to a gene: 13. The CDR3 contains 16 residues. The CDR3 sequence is CAWEPRDRVSHQPQHF. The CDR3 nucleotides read TGTGCCTGGGAACCCCGGGACAGGGTTTCGCATCAGCCCCAGCATTTT.

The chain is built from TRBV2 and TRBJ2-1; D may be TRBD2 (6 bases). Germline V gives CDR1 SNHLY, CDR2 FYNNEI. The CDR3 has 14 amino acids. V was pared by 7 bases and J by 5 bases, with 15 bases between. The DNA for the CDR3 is TGTGCCAGCACCGGCTTACGGACTAACAATGAGCAGTTCTTC. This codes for CASTGLRTNNEQFF.

The CDR3: CASSGGSNSNQPQHF. CDR3 nucleotides: TGTGCCAGCAGTGGAGGGAGCAATAGCAATCAGCCCCAGCATTTT. V usage is TRBV2 and J usage is TRBJ1-5; unclear D gene. This CDR3 is 15 amino acids long. Trimming shortened V by 4 bases and J by 0 bases, and 10 bases separated the two germline ends. Germline-derived CDR1 and CDR2 are SNHLY and FYNNEI.

The CDR3 coding sequence is TGTGCCAGCACCACCCCACAGGGGATCTACGAGCAGTACTTC. Translated: CASTTPQGIYEQYF. The J gene is TRBJ2-7, the V gene TRBV28; TRBD1 agrees at 7 bases. V shed 7 bases and J 3 bases; nucleotides not matched to a gene: 9. The CDR3 sequence is 14 residues long. Germline CDR1 reads MDHEN; CDR2 reads SYDVKM.

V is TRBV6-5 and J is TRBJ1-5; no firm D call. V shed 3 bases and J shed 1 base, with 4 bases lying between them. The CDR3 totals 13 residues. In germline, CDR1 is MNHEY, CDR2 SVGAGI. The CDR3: CASSYLSNQPQHF. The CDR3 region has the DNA TGTGCCAGCAGTTATTTGAGCAATCAGCCCCAGCATTTT.

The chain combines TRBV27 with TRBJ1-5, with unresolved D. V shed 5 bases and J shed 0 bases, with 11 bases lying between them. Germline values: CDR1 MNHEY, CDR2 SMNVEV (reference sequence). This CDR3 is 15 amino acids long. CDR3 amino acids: CASSRRTDSNQPQHF. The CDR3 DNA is TGTGCCAGCAGTCGGAGAACGGATAGCAATCAGCCCCAGCATTTT.

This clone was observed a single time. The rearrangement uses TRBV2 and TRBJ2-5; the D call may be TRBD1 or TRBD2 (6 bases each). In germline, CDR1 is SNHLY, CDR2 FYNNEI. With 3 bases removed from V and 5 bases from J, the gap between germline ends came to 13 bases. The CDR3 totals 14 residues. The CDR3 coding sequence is TGTGCCAGCAGTGAGCTAGGGGGACTGGAGACCCAGTACTTC. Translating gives CASSELGGLETQYF. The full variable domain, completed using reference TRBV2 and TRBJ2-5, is EPEVTQTPSHQVTQMGQEVILRCVPISNHLYFYWYRQILGQKVEFLVSFYNNEISEKSEIFDDQFSVERPDGSNFTLKIRSTKLEDSAMYFCASSELGGLETQYFGPGTRLLVL.

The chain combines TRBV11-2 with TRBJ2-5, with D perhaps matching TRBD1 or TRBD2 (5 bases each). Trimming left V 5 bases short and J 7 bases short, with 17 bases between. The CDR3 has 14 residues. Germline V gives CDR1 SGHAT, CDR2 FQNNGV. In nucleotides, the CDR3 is TGTGCCAGCAGCGCGGACACCCTGGGGAGGACCCAGTACTTC. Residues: CASSADTLGRTQYF.

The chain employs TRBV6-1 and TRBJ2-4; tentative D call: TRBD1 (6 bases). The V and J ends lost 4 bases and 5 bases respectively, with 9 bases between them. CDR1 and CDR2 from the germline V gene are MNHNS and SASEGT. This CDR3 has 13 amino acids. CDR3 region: CASSATGQNIQYF. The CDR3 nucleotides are TGTGCCAGCAGTGCGACAGGTCAAAACATTCAGTACTTC.

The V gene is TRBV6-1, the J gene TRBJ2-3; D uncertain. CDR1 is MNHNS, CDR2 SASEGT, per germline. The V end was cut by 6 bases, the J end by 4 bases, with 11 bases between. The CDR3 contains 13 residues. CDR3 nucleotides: TGTGCCAGCAGGTTAAGGGAACCAGATACGCAGTATTTT. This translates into CASRLREPDTQYF.

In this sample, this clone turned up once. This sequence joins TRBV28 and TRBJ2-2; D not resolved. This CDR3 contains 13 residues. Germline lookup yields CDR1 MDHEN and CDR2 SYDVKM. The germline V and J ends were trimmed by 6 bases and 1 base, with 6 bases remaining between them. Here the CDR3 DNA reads TGTGCCAGCAGAAGATTGAACACCGGGGAGCTGTTTTTT. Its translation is CASRRLNTGELFF.

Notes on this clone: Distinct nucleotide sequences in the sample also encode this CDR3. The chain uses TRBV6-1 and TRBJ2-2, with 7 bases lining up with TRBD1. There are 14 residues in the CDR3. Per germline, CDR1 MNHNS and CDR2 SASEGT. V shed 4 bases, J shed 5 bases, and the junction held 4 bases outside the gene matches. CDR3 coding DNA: TGTGCCAGCAGTGGGACAGGTGGGACCGGGGAGCTGTTTTTT. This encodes CASSGTGGTGELFF.

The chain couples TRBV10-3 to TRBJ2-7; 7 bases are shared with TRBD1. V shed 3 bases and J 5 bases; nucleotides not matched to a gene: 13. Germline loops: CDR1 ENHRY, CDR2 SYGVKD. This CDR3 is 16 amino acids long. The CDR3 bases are TGTGCCATCAGTGATACCACAGGGGCGTTAAGGGACGAGCAGTACTTC. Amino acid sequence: CAISDTTGALRDEQYF.

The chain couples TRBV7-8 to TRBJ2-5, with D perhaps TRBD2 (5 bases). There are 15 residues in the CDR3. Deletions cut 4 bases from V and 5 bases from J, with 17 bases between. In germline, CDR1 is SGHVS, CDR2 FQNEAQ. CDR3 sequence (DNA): TGTGCCAGCAGCTCCGCAGAACGTCGAGGGGAGACCCAGTACTTC. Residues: CASSSAERRGETQYF.